What follows are 20 T cell receptor beta chains derived from one specimen sequenced in a study of cytotoxic CD8 clonotypes in ibrutinib-treated CLL. Some clones are missing from TCRdb's copy, which holds only in-frame ones; the method was immunoSEQ multiplex PCR. The sample includes 110,000 to 150,000 clones, about four fifths of them seen just once. The specimen comprised PBMCs, sampled after 12 months of ibrutinib treatment. These receptors were taken from a human donor with chronic lymphocytic leukemia.

The CDR3 nucleotides read TGTGCCAGCAGCCGATCTAGCGGGGCATACAATGAGCAGTTCTTC. It translates to CASSRSSGAYNEQFF. J is TRBJ2-1 and V is TRBV4-2; 9 nucleotides align to TRBD2. The CDR3 loop spans 15 amino acids. V was pared by 4 bases and J by 4 bases, with 5 bases of the junction left unmatched. Germline V gives CDR1 LGHNA, CDR2 YNFKEQ.

This chain connects TRBV30 to TRBJ2-1; D may be TRBD2 (5 bases). The CDR3 has 15 residues. Trimming stripped 1 base from V and 0 bases from J, with 10 bases between. Germline values: CDR1 GTSNPN, CDR2 SVGIG (reference sequence). CDR3 sequence: CAWSDGGGSYNEQFF. CDR3 bases: TGTGCCTGGAGTGATGGCGGAGGCTCCTACAATGAGCAGTTCTTC.

The chain is built from TRBV7-6 and TRBJ2-1; D call uncertain. The CDR3 contains 13 residues. CDR1 and CDR2 (germline): SGHVS, FNYEAQ. The V end was cut by 5 bases, the J end by 0 bases, with 5 bases between. The CDR3 DNA follows: TGTGCCAGCAGCAGGGACTCCTACAATGAGCAGTTCTTC. Protein product: CASSRDSYNEQFF.

The gene calls are TRBV2 and TRBJ1-1; D gene unclear. The CDR3 has 13 amino acids. V gave up 5 bases and J gave up 6 bases, with 13 bases separating them. Germline CDR1 SNHLY, CDR2 FYNNEI. In nucleotides, the CDR3 is TGTGCCAGCAGTCAGCAGAGGGTGTCTGAAGCTTTCTTT. Encoded protein: CASSQQRVSEAFF.

The chain has TRBV9 and TRBJ2-1, with 7 positions matching TRBD2. Germline loops: CDR1 SGDLS, CDR2 YYNGEE. The CDR3 covers 13 residues. V lost 7 bases, J lost 2 bases, and 3 bases stayed unmatched. The CDR3 protein is CASGGGPYNEQFF. The CDR3 DNA reads TGTGCCAGCGGCGGGGGTCCCTACAATGAGCAGTTCTTC.

Only one count was recorded for this clone. This chain links TRBV4-2 with TRBJ2-7; the D gene is possibly TRBD1 (6 bases). Germline CDR1 reads LGHNA; CDR2 reads YNFKEQ. Trimming removed 1 base at V and 6 bases at J, with 10 bases between. This CDR3 has 13 amino acids. The CDR3 DNA is TGTGCCAGCAGCCAAGCTACAGGGAGCGAGCAGTACTTC. This encodes CASSQATGSEQYF.

The chain recombines TRBV9 with TRBJ1-2; tentatively, D is TRBD1 (6 bases). Germline CDR1 reads SGDLS; CDR2 reads YYNGEE. The germline V and J ends were trimmed by 5 bases and 1 base, with 12 bases remaining between them. The CDR3 runs 14 residues. The CDR3 DNA reads as TGTGCCAGCAGTACAGGGAGGCGTAACTATGGCTACACCTTC. This sequence encodes CASSTGRRNYGYTF.

The chain employs TRBV30 and TRBJ1-4; the match to TRBD1 covers 8 bases. Germline V gene sequence: CDR1 GTSNPN, CDR2 SVGIG (reference sequence). V was clipped by 4 bases and J by 6 bases; unmatched bases: 7. The CDR3 is 14 amino acids. The CDR3 DNA reads as TGTGCCTGGAACCTACCGGGACAGGATGAAAAACTGTTTTTT. Translated: CAWNLPGQDEKLFF.

This chain links TRBV21-1 with TRBJ2-1; the table's TRBD2 call for D was not verified on the DNA. TRBV21-1 is classified as a pseudogene. The CDR3 is 13 amino acids. The CDR3 here is CASSNEVRNEQFF. DNA for the CDR3: TGTGCCAGCAGCAATGAAGTGCGGAATGAGCAGTTCTTC.

The rearrangement links TRBV5-1 to TRBJ2-1; 13 bases are a match to TRBD2. The CDR3 runs 15 residues. Germline CDR1 SGHRS, CDR2 YFSETQ. Losses at the gene ends were 5 bases for V and 7 bases for J; bases not matched to a gene: 6. CDR3 in amino acids: CASRETSGRENEQFF. The CDR3 DNA follows: TGCGCCAGCAGAGAAACTAGCGGGAGGGAAAATGAGCAGTTCTTC.

The rearrangement uses TRBV9 and TRBJ2-5; D unresolved. V shed 2 bases and J shed 5 bases, with 13 bases lying between them. Germline-derived CDR1 and CDR2 are SGDLS and YYNGEE. The CDR3 extends over 14 amino acids. The CDR3 region is CASSVDLAYETQYF. DNA of the CDR3: TGTGCCAGCAGCGTTGATTTAGCCTATGAGACCCAGTACTTC.

The V and J genes are TRBV6-1 and TRBJ2-1; 11 nucleotides match TRBD1. This CDR3 is 13 amino acids long. Germline V gives CDR1 MNHNS, CDR2 SASEGT. V shed 8 bases, J shed 7 bases, and the junction held 4 bases outside the gene matches. The CDR3: CASRGQGANEQFF. The CDR3 DNA reads TGTGCCAGCCGCGGACAGGGGGCGAATGAGCAGTTCTTC.

J is TRBJ2-7 and V is TRBV2; TRBD2 matches at 9 bases. The CDR3 runs to 14 residues. Unmatched junction bases numbered 11, after V lost 8 bases and J lost 6 bases. Germline CDR1 reads SNHLY; CDR2 reads FYNNEI. The CDR3 reads CASDGGRAWAEQYF. CDR3 coding DNA: TGTGCCAGCGATGGCGGGAGGGCGTGGGCCGAGCAGTACTTC.

V usage is TRBV19 and J usage is TRBJ1-5; TRBD1 matches 7 bases. V trimming: 8 bases; J trimming: 4 bases; junction bases outside the gene matches: 11. The V gene's germline CDR1 is LNHDA and CDR2 SQIVND (reference sequence). The CDR3 extends over 15 amino acids. The CDR3 DNA follows: TGTGCCAGTTCTCCGGGGGCAGGGGGGAATCAGCCCCAGCATTTT. Protein sequence: CASSPGAGGNQPQHF.

The CDR3 nucleotides are TGTGCCAGCAGCCCCGGGAGGGGCGGTAGCACTGAAGCTTTCTTT. This encodes CASSPGRGGSTEAFF. The rearrangement links TRBV9 to TRBJ1-1; the D gene is possibly TRBD1 (5 bases). Germline CDR1 and CDR2: SGDLS and YYNGEE. The ends were cut back, 4 bases at V and 4 bases at J, with 17 bases in the middle. There are 15 residues in the CDR3.

V usage is TRBV28 and J usage is TRBJ2-1; 7 nucleotides align to TRBD1. This CDR3 comprises 16 residues. V dropped 4 bases and J dropped 4; count of bases not matched to a gene: 10. Germline V lookup: CDR1 MDHEN, CDR2 SYDVKM. Here the CDR3 reads CASSSIERDRYNEQFF. The CDR3 DNA follows: TGTGCCAGCAGTTCAATAGAAAGGGACAGATACAATGAGCAGTTCTTC.

The V gene is TRBV6-1, the J gene TRBJ2-7; 7 positions match TRBD1. With 4 bases clipped from V and 3 bases from J, the junction kept 3 bases outside the gene matches. The CDR3 is 13 amino acids. CDR1 and CDR2 from the germline V gene are MNHNS and SASEGT. CDR3 sequence reads: CASSGRQGYEQYF. The CDR3 DNA reads as TGTGCCAGCAGTGGGAGACAGGGCTACGAGCAGTACTTC.

In this sample, this clone turned up a few times. The chain combines TRBV4-2 with TRBJ2-3; TRBD2 might be the D (6 bases). CDR3 length: 15 residues. V was shortened by 1 base and J by 4 bases, with 12 bases between the two germline ends. Germline V CDR1 and CDR2: LGHNA, YNFKEQ. The CDR3 here is CASSQVGTSSDTQYF. The CDR3 region has the DNA TGTGCCAGCAGCCAAGTCGGCACTAGCTCAGATACGCAGTATTTT.

The J gene is TRBJ2-1, the V gene TRBV6-6; D is unresolved. V shed 2 bases and J shed 5 bases, with 10 bases lying between them. Germline loops: CDR1 MNHNY, CDR2 SVGAGI (reference sequence). This CDR3 region has 14 residues. This CDR3 reads CASSYHDRDNEQFF. CDR3 DNA: TGTGCCAGCAGTTACCATGACCGCGACAATGAGCAGTTCTTC.

The chain couples TRBV7-3 to TRBJ1-2, with 7 bases that match TRBD1. J gave up 5 bases and V 2 bases, and 2 bases lay outside the gene matches. The CDR3 contains 13 residues. Germline assignment: CDR1 SGHTA and CDR2 FQGTGA. CDR3 region: CASSLDREYGYTF. The CDR3 DNA is TGTGCCAGCAGCTTAGACAGGGAATATGGCTACACCTTC.